The 21 T cell receptor beta chains presented below share a single source sample, sequenced in a study of blood T cell repertoires in COVID-19. The data were produced by immunoSEQ multiplex PCR, yet TCRdb's version contains in-frame clones alone and is incomplete. The sample records some 190,000 clones, 60% to 80% being singletons. Material: PBMCs or T cells enriched from blood (not recorded which). Receptor source: a man aged 55 to 70 who had been exposed to COVID-19.

About this clone: A junction end diverges from the germline sequence, so it may reflect a read error. This chain connects TRBV5-4 to TRBJ2-7, with D possibly TRBD2 on 6 matching bases. CDR1 is SGHNT, CDR2 YYREEE, per germline (reference sequence). The CDR3 covers 14 residues. Written as DNA, the CDR3 is TGTGCCAGCAGCTTGGTCGGCGATACGGCGGGACCCAGATTC. Translation gives CASSLVGDTAGPRF. Supplemented by reference TRBV5-4 and TRBJ2-7, the full variable domain reads ETGVTQSPTHLIKTRGQQVTLRCSSQSGHNTVSWYQQALGQGPQFIFQYYREEENGRGNFPPRFSGLQFPNYSSELNVNALELDDSALYLCASSLVGDTAGPRFGPGTRLTVT.

The chain links TRBV5-1 to TRBJ2-3; D perhaps matches TRBD2 (5 bases). The CDR3 loop spans 15 amino acids. The V end was cut by 3 bases, the J end by 4 bases, with 15 bases between. Germline CDR1 SGHRS, CDR2 YFSETQ. CDR3 loop: CASSSTTLRADTQYF. Written as DNA, the CDR3 is TGCGCCAGCAGCTCCACGACTTTGAGGGCAGATACGCAGTATTTT.

The V gene is TRBV30, the J gene TRBJ2-7; no reliable D call. The CDR3 is 11 residues long. Germline CDR1 GTSNPN, CDR2 SVGIG (reference sequence). The V gene lost 2 bases and the J gene lost 5 bases, with 7 bases spanning the gap. CDR3: CAWSLRDEQYF. The CDR3 DNA follows: TGTGCCTGGAGTCTCCGTGACGAGCAGTACTTC.

The rearrangement joins TRBV2 to TRBJ2-7; perhaps TRBD1 as D (6 bases). The CDR3 is made up of 18 amino acids. V was trimmed by 4 bases and J by 0 bases, leaving 22 bases between them. CDR1 is SNHLY and CDR2 is FYNNEI in the germline V gene. The CDR3 DNA reads TGTGCCAGCAGTGCCGGGCCGGTTACAGGGATACCCTCCTACGAGCAGTACTTC. Its protein is CASSAGPVTGIPSYEQYF.

The gene calls are TRBV2 and TRBJ1-2; the match to TRBD1 covers 7 bases. The CDR3 extends over 12 amino acids. V shed 6 bases, J shed 7 bases, and the junction held 5 bases outside the gene matches. Germline values: CDR1 SNHLY, CDR2 FYNNEI. For the CDR3, the DNA is TGTGCCAGCAGACCCGGGACAGTTGGCTACACCTTC. This sequence encodes CASRPGTVGYTF.

The chain links TRBV28 to TRBJ1-1; a possible D gene is TRBD1 (6 bases). The CDR3 runs 14 residues. V was clipped by 7 bases and J by 4 bases, with 16 bases between them. The germline CDR1 and CDR2 sequences are MDHEN and SYDVKM. The DNA of the CDR3 is TGTGCCAGCACTCAAGGGGGTCGTGGCACTGAAGCTTTCTTT. Translating gives CASTQGGRGTEAFF.

Of note for this clone: One end of the junction varies from germline; a read error may be responsible. The rearrangement links TRBV10-3 to TRBJ1-1; no clear D gene. CDR1 is ENHRY and CDR2 is SYGVKD in the germline V gene. The CDR3 sequence is 9 residues long. The CDR3 loop is CAISEYYTF. The CDR3 nucleotides are TGTGCCATCAGTGAATACTATACTTTT.

The CDR3 loop reads CASSQDQGVTGELFF. As DNA, the CDR3 is TGCGCCAGCAGCCAAGACCAGGGGGTCACCGGGGAGCTGTTTTTT. V and J are TRBV4-1 and TRBJ2-2, with 7 positions matching TRBD1. The CDR3 has 15 amino acids. V shed 0 bases and J 4 bases; nucleotides not matched to a gene: 2. Germline CDR1 MGHRA, CDR2 YSYEKL.

The V gene is TRBV10-2, the J gene TRBJ1-1; TRBD1 agrees at 7 bases. Germline CDR1 WSHSY, CDR2 SAAADI. V was clipped by 3 bases and J by 7 bases; unmatched bases: 11. This CDR3 has 15 amino acids. The CDR3: CASSEDRQGLHEAFF. As DNA, the CDR3 is TGCGCCAGCAGTGAAGATAGACAGGGTCTACATGAAGCTTTCTTT.

This chain links TRBV14 with TRBJ2-7; 11 bases fit TRBD2. V dropped 0 bases and J dropped 5; count of bases not matched to a gene: 9. This CDR3 is 17 amino acids long. Germline loops: CDR1 SGHDN, CDR2 FVKESK. CDR3 nucleotides: TGTGCCAGCAGCCAAGATCTCCCGACTAGCGGGAACAACGAGCAGTACTTC. This gives the protein CASSQDLPTSGNNEQYF.

This clone was observed once. The CDR3 coding sequence is TGCAGCGTTTCTAGAAGCGGGAGGGCCGACAATGAGCAGTTCTTC. Its translation: CSVSRSGRADNEQFF. The chain combines TRBV29-1 with TRBJ2-1; 10 nucleotides match TRBD2. V dropped 5 bases and J dropped 5; count of bases not matched to a gene: 9. The germline V gene encodes CDR1 SQVTM and CDR2 ANQGSEA. This CDR3 is 15 amino acids long.

The chain employs TRBV10-3 and TRBJ2-7; D is unresolved. With 0 bases removed from V and 0 bases from J, the gap between germline ends came to 6 bases. Germline loops: CDR1 ENHRY, CDR2 SYGVKD. This CDR3 contains 14 residues. The CDR3 bases are TGTGCCATCAGTGAGTCTGTGAGCTCCTACGAGCAGTACTTC. This sequence encodes CAISESVSSYEQYF.

The rearrangement links TRBV6-5 to TRBJ1-1, with D unclear. Trimming pared 5 bases from V and 1 base from J, leaving 8 bases between. Germline-derived CDR1 and CDR2 are MNHEY and SVGAGI. CDR3 length equals 13 residues. In nucleotides, the CDR3 is TGTGCCAGCAGTCTTCTAGAGAACACTGAAGCTTTCTTT. Translating it yields CASSLLENTEAFF.

This clone appeared a few times. The chain carries TRBV29-1 and TRBJ2-2, with D maybe TRBD1 (6 bases). Per germline, CDR1 SQVTM and CDR2 ANQGSEA. The CDR3 runs to 15 residues. V was pared by 3 bases and J by 4 bases, with 15 bases between. CDR3 amino acids: CSVESSQGGTGELFF. The CDR3 DNA sequence: TGCAGCGTTGAGAGTTCACAGGGCGGCACCGGGGAGCTGTTTTTT.

Only one count was recorded for this clone. The V call is TRBV9, the J call TRBJ2-5; TRBD1 might be the D (6 bases). From germline, CDR1 is SGDLS and CDR2 YYNGEE. There are 17 residues in the CDR3. The V gene lost 0 bases and the J gene lost 4 bases, with 19 bases spanning the gap. The CDR3 reads CASSVDGRGRLAETQYF. The CDR3 DNA follows: TGTGCCAGCAGCGTAGACGGCAGGGGACGCCTCGCAGAGACCCAGTACTTC.

This clone was counted ten times or more. The chain has TRBV3-1 (or the pseudogene TRBV3-2) and TRBJ2-2; 8 nucleotides agree with TRBD1. This CDR3 is built from 15 residues. V dropped 3 bases and J dropped 5; count of bases not matched to a gene: 5. In germline, CDR1 is LGHDT, CDR2 YNNKEL (reference sequence). CDR3 nucleotides: TGTGCCAGCAGCCACAGGGGGCGCCGAACCGGGGAGCTGTTTTTT. It specifies CASSHRGRRTGELFF.

The chain joins TRBV29-1 to TRBJ1-3, with TRBD1 as a possible D gene (6 bases). Trimming took 6 bases from V and 5 from J, leaving 23 bases between them. This CDR3 is built from 16 residues. Germline V gene sequence: CDR1 SQVTM, CDR2 ANQGSEA. The CDR3 region has the DNA TGCAGCGTCGCCCTCTCCGGGACAAGCAATAGAAACACCATATATTTT. Translation: CSVALSGTSNRNTIYF.

For the CDR3, the DNA is TGTGCCAGCCCTACCCCTCCCTACGAGCAGTACTTC. It translates to CASPTPPYEQYF. This rearrangement joins TRBV21-1 to TRBJ2-7; the table's TRBD2 call for D was not verified on the DNA. TRBV21-1 is a recognized pseudogene. The CDR3 totals 12 residues.

The rearrangement links TRBV10-2 to TRBJ1-6; 8 bases fit TRBD1. V lost 5 bases, J lost 7 bases, and 7 bases stayed unmatched. Germline loops: CDR1 WSHSY, CDR2 SAAADI. The CDR3 is 15 residues long. CDR3 DNA sequence: TGCGCCAGCAGTTCAGGGACAGGACAGAATTCACCCCTCCACTTT. Its protein product is CASSSGTGQNSPLHF.

This chain links TRBV7-7 with TRBJ2-5, with 7 bases matching TRBD2. In germline, CDR1 is SSHAT, CDR2 FNYEAQ (reference sequence). V trimming: 1 base; J trimming: 1 base; junction bases outside the gene matches: 9. The CDR3 loop spans 17 amino acids. CDR3 coding DNA: TGTGCCAGCAGCTTAGGCGACGCGGGAGCCCGCCAAGAGACCCAGTACTTC. It is translated as CASSLGDAGARQETQYF.

The chain has TRBV6-1 and TRBJ2-7; no clear D. This CDR3 is 16 amino acids long. V lost 1 base, J lost 1 base, and 14 bases lay in between. Germline CDR1 reads MNHNS; CDR2 reads SASEGT. The CDR3 reads CASSEDTSAGSYEQYF. The CDR3 DNA is TGTGCCAGCAGTGAAGACACTTCGGCAGGTTCCTACGAGCAGTACTTC.